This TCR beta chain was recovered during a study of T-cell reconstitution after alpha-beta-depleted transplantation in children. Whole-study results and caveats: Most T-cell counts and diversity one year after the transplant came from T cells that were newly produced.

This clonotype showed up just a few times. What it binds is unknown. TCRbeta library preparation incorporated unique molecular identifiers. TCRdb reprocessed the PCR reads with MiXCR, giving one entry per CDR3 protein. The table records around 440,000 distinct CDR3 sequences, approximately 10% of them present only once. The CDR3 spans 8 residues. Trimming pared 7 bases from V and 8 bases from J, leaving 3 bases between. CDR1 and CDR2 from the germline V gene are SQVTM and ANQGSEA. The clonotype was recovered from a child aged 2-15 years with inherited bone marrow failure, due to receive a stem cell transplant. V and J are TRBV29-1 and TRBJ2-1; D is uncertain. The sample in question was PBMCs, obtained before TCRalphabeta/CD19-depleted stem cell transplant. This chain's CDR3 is CSADEQFF. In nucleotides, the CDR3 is TGCAGCGCCGATGAGCAGTTCTTC.